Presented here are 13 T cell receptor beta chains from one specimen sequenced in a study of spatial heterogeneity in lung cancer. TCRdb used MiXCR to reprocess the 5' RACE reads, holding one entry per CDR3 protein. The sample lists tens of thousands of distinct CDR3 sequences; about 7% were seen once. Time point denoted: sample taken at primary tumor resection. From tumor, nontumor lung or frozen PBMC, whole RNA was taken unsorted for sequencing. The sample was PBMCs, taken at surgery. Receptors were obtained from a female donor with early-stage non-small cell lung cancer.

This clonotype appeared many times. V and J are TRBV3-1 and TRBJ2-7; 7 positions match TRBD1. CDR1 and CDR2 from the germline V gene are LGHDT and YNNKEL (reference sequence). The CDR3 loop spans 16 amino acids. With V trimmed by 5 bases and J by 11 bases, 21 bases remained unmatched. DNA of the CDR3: TGTGCCAGCAGCGACCGAAGTATGGGGACAGCCAGACGTGAGTACTTC. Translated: CASSDRSMGTARREYF.

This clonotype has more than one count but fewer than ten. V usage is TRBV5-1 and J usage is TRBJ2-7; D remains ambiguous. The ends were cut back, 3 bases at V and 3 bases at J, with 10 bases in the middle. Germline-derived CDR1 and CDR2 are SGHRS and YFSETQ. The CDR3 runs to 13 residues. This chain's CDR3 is CASSYGGHYEQYF. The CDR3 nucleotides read TGCGCCAGCAGCTACGGTGGGCACTACGAGCAGTACTTC. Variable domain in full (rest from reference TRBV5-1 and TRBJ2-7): KAGVTQTPRYLIKTRGQQVTLSCSPISGHRSVSWYQQTPGQGLQFLFEYFSETQRNKGNFPGRFSGRQFSNSRSEMNVSTLELGDSALYLCASSYGGHYEQYFGPGTRLTVT.

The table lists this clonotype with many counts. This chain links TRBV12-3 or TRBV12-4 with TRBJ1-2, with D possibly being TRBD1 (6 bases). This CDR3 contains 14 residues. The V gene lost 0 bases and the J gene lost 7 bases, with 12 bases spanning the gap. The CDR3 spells CASSLAAQGSGYTF. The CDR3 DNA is TGTGCCAGCAGTTTAGCCGCACAGGGATCTGGCTACACCTTC.

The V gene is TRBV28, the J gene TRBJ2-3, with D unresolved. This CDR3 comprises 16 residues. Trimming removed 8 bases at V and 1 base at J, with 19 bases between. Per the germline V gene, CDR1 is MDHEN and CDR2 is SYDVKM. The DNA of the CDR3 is TGTGCCAGCCGAAATCAACCACGCACTCGCACAGATACGCAGTATTTT. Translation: CASRNQPRTRTDTQYF. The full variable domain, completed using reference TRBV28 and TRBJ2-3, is DVKVTQSSRYLVKRTGEKVFLECVQDMDHENMFWYRQDPGLGLRLIYFSYDVKMKEKGDIPEGYSVSREKKERFSLILESASTNQTSMYLCASRNQPRTRTDTQYFGPGTRLTVL.

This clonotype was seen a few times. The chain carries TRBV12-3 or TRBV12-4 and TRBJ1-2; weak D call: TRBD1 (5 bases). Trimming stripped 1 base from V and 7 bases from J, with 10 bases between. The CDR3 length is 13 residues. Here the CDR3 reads CASSLGGWSGYTF. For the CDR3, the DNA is TGTGCCAGCAGTTTAGGGGGGTGGTCTGGCTACACCTTC.

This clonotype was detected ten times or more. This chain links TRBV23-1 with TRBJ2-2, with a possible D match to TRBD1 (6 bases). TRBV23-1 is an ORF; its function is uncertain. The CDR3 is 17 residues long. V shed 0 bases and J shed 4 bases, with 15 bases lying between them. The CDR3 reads CASSQSARDTFTGELFF. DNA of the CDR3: TGCGCCAGCAGTCAATCGGCGAGGGACACCTTCACCGGGGAGCTGTTTTTT.

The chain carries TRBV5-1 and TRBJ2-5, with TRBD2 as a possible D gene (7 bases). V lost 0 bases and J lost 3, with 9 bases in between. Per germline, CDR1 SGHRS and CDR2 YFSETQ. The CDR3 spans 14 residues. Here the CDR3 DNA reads TGCGCCAGCAGCTTGGGCGGGGGCGAAGAGACCCAGTACTTC. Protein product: CASSLGGGEETQYF.

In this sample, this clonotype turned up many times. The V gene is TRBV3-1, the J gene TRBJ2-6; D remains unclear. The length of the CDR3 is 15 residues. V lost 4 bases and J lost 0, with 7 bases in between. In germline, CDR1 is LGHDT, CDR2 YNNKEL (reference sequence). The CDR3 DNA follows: TGTGCCAGCAGCCTCGGCTTCTCTGGGGCCAACGTCCTGACTTTC. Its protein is CASSLGFSGANVLTF.

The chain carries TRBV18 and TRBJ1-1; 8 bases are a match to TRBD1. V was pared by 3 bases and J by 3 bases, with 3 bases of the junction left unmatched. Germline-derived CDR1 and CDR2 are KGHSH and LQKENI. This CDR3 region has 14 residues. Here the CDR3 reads CASSPYRGDTEAFF. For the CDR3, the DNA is TGTGCCAGCTCACCGTACAGGGGGGACACTGAAGCTTTCTTT.

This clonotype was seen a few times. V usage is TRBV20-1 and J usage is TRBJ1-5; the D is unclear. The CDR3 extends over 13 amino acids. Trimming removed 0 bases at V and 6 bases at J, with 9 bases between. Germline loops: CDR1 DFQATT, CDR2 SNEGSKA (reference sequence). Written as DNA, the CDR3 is TGCAGTGCTAGAGATTGGGCTTTTCAGCCCCAGCATTTT. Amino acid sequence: CSARDWAFQPQHF.

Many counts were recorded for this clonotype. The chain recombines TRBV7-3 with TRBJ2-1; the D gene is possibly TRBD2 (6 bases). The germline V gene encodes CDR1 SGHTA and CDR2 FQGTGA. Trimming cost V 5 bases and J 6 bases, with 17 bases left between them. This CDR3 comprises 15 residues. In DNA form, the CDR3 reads TGTGCCAGCAGCCCAGGACTACCCCAGGGCAATGAGCAGTTCTTC. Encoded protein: CASSPGLPQGNEQFF.

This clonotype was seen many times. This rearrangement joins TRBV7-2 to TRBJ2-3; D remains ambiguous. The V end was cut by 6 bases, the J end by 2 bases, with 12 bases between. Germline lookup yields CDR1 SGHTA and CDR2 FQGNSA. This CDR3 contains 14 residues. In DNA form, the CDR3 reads TGTGCCAGCAGATTTGGGCCACACACAGATACGCAGTATTTT. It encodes CASRFGPHTDTQYF.

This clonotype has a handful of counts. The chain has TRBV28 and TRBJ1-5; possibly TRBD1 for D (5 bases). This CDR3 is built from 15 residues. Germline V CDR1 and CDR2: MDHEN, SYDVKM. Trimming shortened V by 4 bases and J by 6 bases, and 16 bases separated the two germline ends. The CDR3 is CASSSYGAASQPQHF. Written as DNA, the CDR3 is TGTGCCAGCAGTTCCTACGGGGCAGCGAGTCAGCCCCAGCATTTT.